The 25 T cell receptor beta chains reported below all come from one sample, sequenced in a study of CD8+CD57+ T cells in acquired aplastic anemia. It was patients with CD8+CD57+ cell expansion by flow cytometry who were chosen for sequencing. Using genomic DNA as the template, TCR beta VDJ and CDR3 profiling was carried out. TCRdb re-called the reads with MiXCR, one entry per CDR3 protein. This table holds 200,000 or so distinct CDR3 sequences, more than 45% found once. Sequencing input: sorted CD4+, CD8+, or CD8+CD57+ T cells (not recorded which) from PBMCs. These TCRs come from a human donor with aplastic anemia.

The V and J genes are TRBV24-1 and TRBJ2-2; the D is unclear. The CDR3 sequence is 12 residues long. CDR1 and CDR2 from the germline V gene are KGHDR and SFDVKD. V lost 4 bases, J lost 8 bases, and 7 bases lay in between. The CDR3 DNA reads TGTGCCACCAGTGACCCGACAGGGGAGCTGTTTTTT. Amino acid sequence: CATSDPTGELFF.

This clonotype was found a few times. The chain recombines TRBV15 with TRBJ2-7, with a weak D call TRBD1 (5 bases). Germline-derived CDR1 and CDR2 are LNHNV and YYDKDF (reference sequence). The CDR3 contains 15 residues. V lost 0 bases to trimming and J lost 0 bases, with 9 bases between them. For the CDR3, the DNA is TGTGCCACCAGCAGAGAGGGGCTAAGCTCCTACGAGCAGTACTTC. It encodes CATSREGLSSYEQYF.

The CDR3 DNA sequence: TGTGCCATTGGACAGGGGGCTAGCTGCGAGCAGTACTTC. It yields the protein CAIGQGASCEQYF. This chain joins TRBV10-3 and TRBJ2-7; 11 nucleotides line up with TRBD1. The V and J ends lost 9 bases and 6 bases, in that order; junction bases with no gene match: 7. Germline V gene sequence: CDR1 ENHRY, CDR2 SYGVKD. This CDR3 has 13 residues.

The table lists this clonotype with a few counts. The chain couples TRBV11-1 to TRBJ2-1, with 9 bases aligning to TRBD2. This CDR3 is built from 19 residues. V gave up 3 bases and J gave up 9 bases; unmatched junction bases: 21. CDR1 is SGHAT, CDR2 FQDESV, per germline (reference sequence). In nucleotides, the CDR3 is TGTGCCAGCAGCTTTAAGACGACAGGGCTAGCGGGACCATACGGTGAGCAGTTCTTC. This translates into CASSFKTTGLAGPYGEQFF.

This clonotype was seen many times. The V call is TRBV11-2, the J call TRBJ2-3; TRBD1 or TRBD2 may be the D gene (5 bases each). Germline values: CDR1 SGHAT, CDR2 FQNNGV. This CDR3 has 18 amino acids. Trimming stripped 5 bases from V and 0 bases from J, with 21 bases between. CDR3 region: CASSLRDRRGTSTDTQYF. CDR3 bases: TGTGCCAGCAGCCTTCGGGACCGCCGGGGAACTAGCACAGATACGCAGTATTTT.

The chain combines TRBV24-1 with TRBJ1-4; 7 bases line up with TRBD1. This CDR3 has 15 amino acids. J gave up 5 bases and V 3 bases, and 5 bases lay outside the gene matches. Germline V CDR1 and CDR2: KGHDR, SFDVKD. The CDR3 loop is CATSDPGQTNEKLFF. The CDR3 DNA reads TGTGCCACCAGTGATCCGGGACAGACGAATGAAAAACTGTTTTTT.

This chain uses TRBV10-3 with TRBJ2-1; no clear D gene. The length of the CDR3 is 13 residues. The germline CDR1 and CDR2 sequences are ENHRY and SYGVKD. Trimming removed 3 bases at V and 7 bases at J, with 10 bases between. CDR3 nucleotide sequence: TGTGCCATCAGTGACCCAACCCGGAATGAGCAGTTCTTC. As protein: CAISDPTRNEQFF.

This chain connects TRBV7-8 to TRBJ2-3, with D unresolved. CDR1 and CDR2 (germline): SGHVS, FQNEAQ. Trimming stripped 6 bases from V and 1 base from J, with 8 bases between. The CDR3 spans 13 residues. Here the CDR3 DNA reads TGTGCCAGCAGTGCCGAGGGCACAGATACGCAGTATTTT. It specifies CASSAEGTDTQYF. Together with reference TRBV7-8 and TRBJ2-3, the CDR3 gives the full variable domain: GAGVSQSPRYKVAKRGQDVALRCDPISGHVSLFWYQQALGQGPEFLTYFQNEAQLDKSGLPSDRFFAERPEGSVSTLKIQRTQQEDSAVYLCASSAEGTDTQYFGPGTRLTVL.

A remark on this clonotype: Lacking the conserved final phenylalanine or tryptophan, this CDR3 likely reflects a read error. It is unclear where the CDR3 begins or ends on the DNA, so no DNA is shown, and the CDR3 is as TCRdb lists it. This sequence joins TRBV19 and TRBJ2-6; the DNA was not used to check the table's D call, TRBD2. The CDR3 spans 15 amino acids, including both terminal residues. In germline, CDR1 is LNHDA, CDR2 SQIVND (reference sequence). The CDR3: CASSAGGAGANVLKI.

On this clonotype itself: A junction end diverges from the germline sequence, so it may reflect a read error. This chain links TRBV25-1 with TRBJ2-3; the match to TRBD1 covers 9 bases. CDR3 length: 14 residues. The germline gives CDR1 MGHDK, CDR2 SYGVNS. The CDR3 loop is CASSLQGATDTRYF. CDR3 nucleotide sequence: TGTGCCAGCAGCTTACAGGGGGCCACAGATACGCGGTATTTT.

The chain joins TRBV5-1 to TRBJ1-3; 7 positions match TRBD1. There are 14 residues in the CDR3. V lost 4 bases and J lost 2; bases outside the gene matches: 3. Germline values: CDR1 SGHRS, CDR2 YFSETQ. CDR3 in DNA: TGCGCCAGCAGCCACAGGGGTGCTGGAAACACCATATATTTT. It specifies CASSHRGAGNTIYF.

This clonotype was found many times. V usage is TRBV20-1 and J usage is TRBJ2-7; 7 bases agree with TRBD1. CDR1 and CDR2 from the germline V gene are DFQATT and SNEGSKA (reference sequence). J lost 2 bases, V lost 3 bases, and 7 bases had no gene match. This CDR3 is built from 14 residues. The DNA of the CDR3 is TGCAGTGCTAGCGGGACAGTGCTAACCTACGAGCAGTACTTC. Amino acid sequence: CSASGTVLTYEQYF.

Comment on this clonotype: One end of the junction fails to match germline, which may point to a read error. This chain links TRBV2 with TRBJ2-3; no clear D gene. This CDR3 has 11 amino acids. Germline CDR1 is SNHLY and CDR2 is FYNNEI. The CDR3 sequence: CASRDGDTQYF. CDR3 in DNA: TGTGCCAGCAGGGACGGAGATACGCAATATTTT.

The gene calls are TRBV12-3 or TRBV12-4 and TRBJ2-3; TRBD2 matches at 9 bases. V gave up 3 bases and J gave up 8 bases; unmatched junction bases: 12. The CDR3 has 16 residues. For the CDR3, the DNA is TGTGCCAGCAGTTTGGGGCGGGAGGGCCGCGGTAGTACGCAGTATTTT. Translation: CASSLGREGRGSTQYF.

V gene TRBV20-1 combines with J gene TRBJ2-7; the D gene is possibly TRBD2 (6 bases). The CDR3 is 13 residues long. Germline CDR1 reads DFQATT; CDR2 reads SNEGSKA (reference sequence). V was pared by 4 bases and J by 2 bases, with 12 bases between. CDR3 coding DNA: TGCAGTGCTACGCTAGCGAACACCTACGAGCAGTACTTC. This sequence encodes CSATLANTYEQYF.

The chain links TRBV20-1 to TRBJ1-1, with 7 bases identical to TRBD1. Germline assignment: CDR1 DFQATT and CDR2 SNEGSKA (reference sequence). V shed 0 bases, J shed 4 bases, and the junction held 5 bases outside the gene matches. The CDR3 is made up of 14 amino acids. The DNA for the CDR3 is TGCAGTGCTAGAGATGGGGACAGATCCACTGAAGCTTTCTTT. It specifies CSARDGDRSTEAFF.

This clonotype was recorded once. The J gene is TRBJ1-1, the V gene TRBV20-1; TRBD1 is a possible D gene (6 bases). The CDR3 covers 15 residues. V lost 1 base, J lost 3 bases, and 15 bases lay in between. Germline V CDR1 and CDR2: DFQATT, SNEGSKA (reference sequence). CDR3 loop: CSARGQGLGYTEAFF. DNA of the CDR3: TGCAGTGCTAGAGGTCAGGGGCTTGGGTACACTGAAGCTTTCTTT.

A word on this clonotype: One end of the junction does not line up with germline, which may come from a read error. The genes are TRBV10-3 and TRBJ1-1; D may be TRBD1 (5 bases). The CDR3 extends over 15 amino acids. Germline V lookup: CDR1 ENHRY, CDR2 SYGVKD. CDR3 loop: CAISESRAEGTEASF. CDR3 DNA: TGTGCCATCAGTGAGTCTCGGGCCGAGGGGACTGAAGCTTCCTTT.

The genes are TRBV19 and TRBJ2-6; D might be TRBD1 (6 bases). The CDR3 loop spans 14 amino acids. Trimming removed 7 bases at V and 4 bases at J, with 11 bases between. CDR1 is LNHDA, CDR2 SQIVND, per germline (reference sequence). The CDR3 spells CASTQGTGANVLTF. The CDR3 DNA sequence: TGTGCCAGTACCCAGGGGACCGGGGCCAACGTCCTGACTTTC.

The table lists this clonotype with a few counts. The V gene is TRBV7-2, the J gene TRBJ2-5; tentative D call: TRBD2 (7 bases). The CDR3 is 14 residues long. V was pared by 5 bases and J by 2 bases, with 12 bases between. The germline gives CDR1 SGHTA, CDR2 FQGNSA. In nucleotides, the CDR3 is TGTGCCAGCAGCAGGGGGAGGGGGCAAGAGACCCAGTACTTC. As protein: CASSRGRGQETQYF.

With regard to this clonotype: No conserved phenylalanine or tryptophan is present at the end of the CDR3, so a read error is the likely explanation. This rearrangement joins TRBV15 to TRBJ2-7, with 8 nucleotides matching TRBD2. In germline, CDR1 is LNHNV, CDR2 YYDKDF (reference sequence). The ends lost 0 bases at V and 2 bases at J; junction bases unmatched: 6. The CDR3 extends over 16 amino acids. The CDR3 region has the DNA TGTGCCACCAGCAGAGAACGGGCGGGGGGAACCTACGAGCAGTACCTC. Its translation: CATSRERAGGTYEQYL.

This clonotype was picked up many times. V and J are TRBV19 and TRBJ1-5; D is ambiguous. This CDR3 spans 11 amino acids. Germline V gives CDR1 LNHDA, CDR2 SQIVND (reference sequence). V was pared by 3 bases and J by 12 bases, with 9 bases between. The CDR3 sequence: CASSMVGSQHF. DNA for the CDR3: TGTGCCAGTAGTATGGTAGGGAGCCAGCATTTT.

This clonotype showed up many times. The chain links TRBV7-9 to TRBJ2-2; TRBD1 aligns across 11 bases. In germline, CDR1 is SEHNR, CDR2 FQNEAQ (reference sequence). The CDR3 has 18 amino acids. After removal of 5 bases from V and 0 bases from J, the junction contained 8 bases not matched to a gene. This chain's CDR3 is CASSPRGGQGANTGELFF. The CDR3 nucleotides are TGTGCCAGCAGCCCTAGGGGGGGACAGGGGGCGAACACCGGGGAGCTGTTTTTT. Combining the CDR3 with reference TRBV7-9 and TRBJ2-2 gives the whole variable domain DTGVSQNPRHKITKRGQNVTFRCDPISEHNRLYWYRQTLGQGPEFLTYFQNEAQLEKSRLLSDRFSAERPKGSFSTLEIQRTEQGDSAMYLCASSPRGGQGANTGELFFGEGSRLTVL.

In its sample, this clonotype was seen a few times. The V gene is TRBV12-3 or TRBV12-4, the J gene TRBJ2-2, with D possibly matching TRBD2 (5 bases). This CDR3 has 15 residues. The ends were cut back, 9 bases at V and 1 base at J, with 15 bases in the middle. The CDR3 DNA sequence: TGTGCCAGTCGGAGAGGACTTTTGAACACCGGGGAGCTGTTTTTT. Translated, it gives CASRRGLLNTGELFF.

This clonotype has a single count. The chain employs TRBV7-2 and TRBJ2-7, with D hard to call. V was shortened by 5 bases and J by 3 bases, with 14 bases between the two germline ends. From germline, CDR1 is SGHTA and CDR2 FQGNSA. This CDR3 has 14 residues. CDR3 amino acids: CASSQNPAYYEQYF. As DNA, the CDR3 is TGTGCCAGCAGCCAGAACCCAGCCTACTACGAGCAGTACTTC.